A single sample is the source of the 7 T cell receptor beta chains below, sequenced in a study of CD8 T cells in Susac syndrome. With random hexamers, reverse transcription was performed on roughly 0.45 to 1 ug of RNA. TCRdb called the immunoSEQ multiplex PCR reads again in MiXCR, with one record for every CDR3 protein. The sample has tens of thousands of distinct CDR3 sequences; approximately 93% are singletons. Sequences were obtained from CD8+ T cells from PBMCs. All receptors come from a human donor in good health.

The chain couples TRBV3-1 to TRBJ2-7, with 7 bases that match TRBD1. Germline values: CDR1 LGHDT, CDR2 YNNKEL (reference sequence). This CDR3 spans 13 amino acids. J was trimmed by 6 bases and V by 0 bases; bases with no gene match: 2. The CDR3 here is CASSQDTGVEQYF. In nucleotides, the CDR3 is TGTGCCAGCAGCCAAGATACAGGGGTCGAGCAGTACTTC.

This clonotype showed up just once. This chain uses TRBV7-2 with TRBJ2-7; D call uncertain. Germline V gene data show CDR1 as SGHTA and CDR2 as FQGNSA. The CDR3 runs to 13 residues. Trimming cost V 3 bases and J 1 base, with 7 bases left between them. The DNA for the CDR3 is TGTGCCAGCAGCTTTAGACCTTCCTACGAGCAGTACTTC. Protein sequence: CASSFRPSYEQYF.

The V and J genes are TRBV29-1 and TRBJ2-7; TRBD2 agrees at 13 bases. With 5 bases clipped from V and 6 bases from J, the junction kept 7 bases outside the gene matches. CDR1 and CDR2 (germline): SQVTM, ANQGSEA. The CDR3 loop spans 14 amino acids. The CDR3 sequence: CSVPGLAGVGEQYF. DNA for the CDR3: TGCAGCGTTCCTGGACTAGCGGGAGTGGGCGAGCAGTACTTC.

The chain joins TRBV7-2 to TRBJ2-7, with D perhaps being TRBD1 or TRBD2 (5 bases each). V was pared by 3 bases and J by 6 bases, with 15 bases between. Per the germline V gene, CDR1 is SGHTA and CDR2 is FQGNSA. This CDR3 region has 14 residues. The CDR3 coding sequence is TGTGCCAGCAGCTTTGGGTTGGCAGGGAGCGAGCAGTACTTC. Translating gives CASSFGLAGSEQYF.

The rearrangement uses TRBV29-1 and TRBJ2-2; D unclear. Germline V gene sequence: CDR1 SQVTM, CDR2 ANQGSEA. The CDR3 runs 12 residues. V lost 7 bases and J 6 bases, leaving 12 bases between the germline ends. CDR3 in DNA: TGCAGCGCCTTTGACGACGCCGGGGAGCTGTTTTTT. Translation: CSAFDDAGELFF.

J is TRBJ2-3 and V is TRBV30, with 7 bases lining up with TRBD1. CDR1 is GTSNPN and CDR2 is SVGIG in the germline V gene (reference sequence). There are 16 residues in the CDR3. Unmatched junction bases numbered 7, after V lost 0 bases and J lost 1 base. CDR3 in DNA: TGTGCCTGGAGTGTAGAGGCAGGGGGAGGCACAGATACGCAGTATTTT. Protein sequence: CAWSVEAGGGTDTQYF.

This chain connects TRBV6-5 to TRBJ1-1, with 7 positions matching TRBD1. The CDR3 runs to 15 residues. The J segment lost 3 bases and the V segment lost 7 bases, leaving 11 bases of the junction unmatched. The germline CDR1 and CDR2 sequences are MNHEY and SVGAGI. The CDR3, as DNA: TGTGCCAGCATTCAGGGGACAGCCGGAGACACTGAAGCTTTCTTT. Residues: CASIQGTAGDTEAFF.